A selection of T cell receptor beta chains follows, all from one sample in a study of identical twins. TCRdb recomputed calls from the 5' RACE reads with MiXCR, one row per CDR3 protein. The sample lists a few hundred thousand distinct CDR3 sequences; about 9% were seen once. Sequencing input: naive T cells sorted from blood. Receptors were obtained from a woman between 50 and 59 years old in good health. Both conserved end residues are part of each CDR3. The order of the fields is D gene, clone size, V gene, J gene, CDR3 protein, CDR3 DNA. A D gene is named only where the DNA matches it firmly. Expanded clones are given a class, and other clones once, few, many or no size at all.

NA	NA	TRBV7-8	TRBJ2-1	CASSLLLRRGFNEQFF	TGTGCCAGCAGCTTATTATTGCGGAGGGGGTTCAATGAGCAGTTCTTC
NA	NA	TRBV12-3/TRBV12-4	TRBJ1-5	CASTGTLKAQPQHF	TGTGCCAGCACGGGAACGCTCAAGGCTCAGCCCCAGCATTTT
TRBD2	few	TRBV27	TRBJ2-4	CASSFLAGPKNIQYF	TGTGCCAGCAGTTTCCTAGCGGGGCCCAAAAACATTCAGTACTTC
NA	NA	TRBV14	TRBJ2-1	CASSQVRSWPGYNEQFF	TGTGCCAGCAGCCAAGTTCGATCTTGGCCCGGCTACAATGAGCAGTTCTTC
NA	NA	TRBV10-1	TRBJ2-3	CASSVGLNTQYF	TGCGCCAGCAGTGTGGGATTAAATACGCAGTATTTT
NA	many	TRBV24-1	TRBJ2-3	CATSDHHGGTDTQYF	TGTGCCACCAGTGACCACCACGGCGGCACAGATACGCAGTATTTT
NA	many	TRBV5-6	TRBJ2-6	CASSSGGRKYSGANVLTF	TGTGCCAGCAGCTCCGGAGGCAGGAAATACTCTGGGGCCAACGTCCTGACTTTC
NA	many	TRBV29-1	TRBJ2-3	CSVGTGTASTDTQYF	TGCAGCGTTGGGACCGGGACGGCAAGCACAGATACGCAGTATTTT
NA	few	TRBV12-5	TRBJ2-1	CASGHPFGEQFF	TGTGCTAGTGGACATCCTTTTGGTGAGCAGTTCTTC
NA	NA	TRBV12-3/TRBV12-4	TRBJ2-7	CASSWTDWEQYF	TGTGCCAGCAGCTGGACCGATTGGGAGCAGTACTTC
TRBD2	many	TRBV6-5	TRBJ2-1	CASSYSGTSFNEQFF	TGTGCCAGCAGTTACTCCGGGACTAGCTTCAATGAGCAGTTCTTC
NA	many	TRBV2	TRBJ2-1	CASVDDTSYNEQFF	TGTGCCAGCGTTGACGACACCTCCTACAATGAGCAGTTCTTC
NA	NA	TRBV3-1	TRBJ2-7	CASSQGDVGEQYF	TGTGCCAGCAGCCAGGGGGATGTCGGCGAGCAGTACTTC
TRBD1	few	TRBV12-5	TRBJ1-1	CASGPGQGYTEAFF	TGTGCTAGTGGTCCGGGACAGGGATACACTGAAGCTTTCTTT
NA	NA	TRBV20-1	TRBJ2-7	CSARDDGRMWYEQYF	TGCAGTGCTAGAGACGACGGACGCATGTGGTACGAGCAGTACTTC
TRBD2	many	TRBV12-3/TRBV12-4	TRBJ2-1	CASSINSGIGATEQFF	TGTGCCAGCAGTATAAATAGCGGGATAGGAGCGACTGAGCAGTTCTTC
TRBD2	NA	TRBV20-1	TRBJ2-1	CSASGRAGALNEQFF	TGCAGTGCTAGCGGGCGGGCGGGAGCATTAAATGAGCAGTTCTTC
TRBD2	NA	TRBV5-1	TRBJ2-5	CASSLTATSGMWEAQYF	TGCGCCAGCAGCTTGACCGCGACTAGCGGGATGTGGGAGGCCCAGTACTTC
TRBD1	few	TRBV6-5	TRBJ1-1	CASRRDRHHAFF	TGTGCCAGCAGAAGGGACAGACACCATGCTTTCTTT
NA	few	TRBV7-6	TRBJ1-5	CASSLGHNQPQHF	TGTGCCAGCAGCTTGGGTCACAATCAGCCCCAGCATTTT
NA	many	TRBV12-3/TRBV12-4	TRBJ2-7	CASSLQLYEQYF	TGTGCCAGCAGTTTACAGCTTTACGAGCAGTACTTC
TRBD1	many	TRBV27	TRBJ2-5	CASSPSTGEVWETQYF	TGTGCCAGCAGCCCCTCGACAGGGGAGGTTTGGGAGACCCAGTACTTC
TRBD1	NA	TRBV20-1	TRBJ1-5	CSARAEDRESEQPQHF	TGCAGTGCTAGAGCGGAGGACAGGGAAAGTGAGCAGCCCCAGCATTTT
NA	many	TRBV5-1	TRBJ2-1	CASSLEGIEQFF	TGCGCCAGCAGCTTGGAGGGGATTGAGCAGTTCTTC
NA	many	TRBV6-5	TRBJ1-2	CASSEGRLNYGYTF	TGTGCCAGCAGTGAGGGGCGTCTTAACTATGGCTACACCTTC
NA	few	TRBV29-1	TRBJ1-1	CSLVLNTEAFF	TGCAGCCTGGTATTGAACACTGAAGCTTTCTTT
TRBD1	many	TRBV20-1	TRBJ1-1	CSATDRGTEAFF	TGCAGTGCCACGGACAGGGGCACTGAAGCTTTCTTT
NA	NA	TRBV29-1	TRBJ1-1	CSVAVGLNTEAFF	TGCAGCGTTGCGGTTGGACTGAACACTGAAGCTTTCTTT
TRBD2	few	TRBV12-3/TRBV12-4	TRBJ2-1	CASRPLSGAGVGFF	TGTGCCAGCAGACCTCTGTCCGGGGCGGGAGTCGGTTTCTTC
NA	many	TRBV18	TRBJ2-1	CASSHPLALFEQFF	TGTGCCAGCTCACACCCATTAGCCCTCTTCGAGCAGTTCTTC
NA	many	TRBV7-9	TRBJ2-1	CASSLPRRLGNEQFF	TGTGCCAGCAGCTTACCAAGGCGGTTGGGCAATGAGCAGTTCTTC
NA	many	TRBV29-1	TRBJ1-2	CSVDGQSNYGYTF	TGCAGCGTTGATGGACAGTCTAACTATGGCTACACCTTC
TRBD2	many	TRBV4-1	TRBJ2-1	CASTHVTSPIIHEQFF	TGCGCCAGCACCCATGTGACTAGCCCGATTATCCATGAGCAGTTCTTC
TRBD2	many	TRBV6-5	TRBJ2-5	CASSYLGAGAGEDETQYF	TGTGCCAGCAGTTATTTAGGGGCTGGGGCGGGAGAGGACGAGACCCAGTACTTC
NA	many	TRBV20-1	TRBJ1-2	CSARRGSSYGYTF	TGCAGTGCCAGGAGGGGGAGTAGCTATGGCTACACCTTC
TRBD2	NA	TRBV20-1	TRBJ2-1	CSESLAGGNNEQFF	TGCAGTGAAAGCCTAGCGGGAGGTAACAATGAGCAGTTCTTC
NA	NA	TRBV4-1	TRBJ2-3	CASSQAGRYTQYF	TGCGCCAGCAGCCAAGCAGGGAGGTATACGCAGTATTTT
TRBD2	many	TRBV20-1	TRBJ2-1	CSALLAGVLRAF	TGCAGTGCCCTCCTAGCGGGAGTGCTCAGAGCCTTC
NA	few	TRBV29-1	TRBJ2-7	CSVRGTYEQYF	TGCAGCGTCCGGGGAACTTACGAGCAGTACTTC
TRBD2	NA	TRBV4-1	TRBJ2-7	CASSHPATGTSGTRYEQYF	TGCGCCAGCAGCCATCCTGCCACCGGGACTAGCGGGACTCGCTACGAGCAGTACTTC
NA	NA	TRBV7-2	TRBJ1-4	CASSLSLQNEKLFF	TGTGCCAGCAGCTTATCCCTTCAAAATGAAAAACTGTTTTTT
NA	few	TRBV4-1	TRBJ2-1	CASRLNALAGQGSNEQFF	TGCGCCAGCAGACTTAATGCCTTAGCGGGACAGGGAAGCAATGAGCAGTTCTTC